This T cell receptor beta chain was observed in a study of blood T cell repertoires in COVID-19. Study information: Material from acute and convalescent COVID-19 was sourced from the United States, Italy and Spain. In each case, the material was cDNA or gDNA derived from T cells, B-cell-depleted T cells, or PBMCs.

As originally analysed: Using reference gene primer amplification, nucleated cell counts were estimated. The data were produced by immunoSEQ multiplex PCR, yet TCRdb's version contains in-frame clones alone and is incomplete. D and trimming were read from the DNA, whereas the V and J calls and clone size are those reported in that table. The sample lists 65,000 to 90,000 clones, about 82% occurring once. Per the germline V gene, CDR1 is SGHTS and CDR2 is YDEGEE. The J segment lost 4 bases and the V segment lost 2 bases, leaving 7 bases of the junction unmatched. CDR3 length: 15 amino acids. The chain employs TRBV5-8 and TRBJ1-2; 8 positions agree with TRBD1. The clonotype originates from a woman of 80 years or more with active or convalescent COVID-19. The specimen sequenced was peripheral blood. Here the CDR3 DNA reads TGTGCCAGCAGCTTCAGAAGACAGGGGCGCTATGGCTACACCTTC. Translating gives CASSFRRQGRYGYTF. Based on the CDR3 plus reference TRBV5-8 and TRBJ1-2, the full variable domain is EAGVTQSPTHLIKTRGQQATLRCSPISGHTSVYWYQQALGLGLQFLLWYDEGEERNRGNFPPRFSGRQFPNYSSELNVNALELEDSALYLCASSFRRQGRYGYTFGSGTRLTVV.